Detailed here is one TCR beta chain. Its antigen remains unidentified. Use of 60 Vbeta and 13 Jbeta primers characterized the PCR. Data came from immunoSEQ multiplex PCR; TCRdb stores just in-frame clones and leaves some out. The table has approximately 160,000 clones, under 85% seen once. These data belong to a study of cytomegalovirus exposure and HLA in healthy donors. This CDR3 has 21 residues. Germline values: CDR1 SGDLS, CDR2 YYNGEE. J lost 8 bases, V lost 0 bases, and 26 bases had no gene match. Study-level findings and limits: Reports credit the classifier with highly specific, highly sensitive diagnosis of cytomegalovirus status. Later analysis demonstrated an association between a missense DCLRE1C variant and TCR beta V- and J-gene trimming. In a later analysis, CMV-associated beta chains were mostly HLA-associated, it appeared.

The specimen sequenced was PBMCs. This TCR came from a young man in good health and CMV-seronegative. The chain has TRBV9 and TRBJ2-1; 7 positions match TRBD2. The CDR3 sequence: CASSVASSWVRGEGLSDEQFF. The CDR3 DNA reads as TGTGCCAGCAGCGTAGCTTCGAGTTGGGTTCGGGGGGAGGGCTTATCGGATGAGCAGTTCTTC.